This TCR beta chain was identified in a study of prognosis after radiotherapy for stage I lung cancer. Turning to the study itself: Among the enrolled patients, fewer than 15 had newly diagnosed primary stage I lung tumors, while about five had oligometastatic NSCLC following surgical resection of the primary tumor.

There are a few counts of this clonotype. CDR1 is SEHNR, CDR2 FQNEAQ, per germline (reference sequence). V was trimmed by 6 bases and J by 4 bases, leaving 9 bases between them. The CDR3 has 13 amino acids. The study amplified the TCR beta CDR3 region from genomic DNA. This amplification was carried out by two rounds of multiplex PCR. First-round PCR amplification was performed with primers specific to each TRBV and TRBJ gene. TCRdb recomputed calls from the multiplex PCR reads with MiXCR, one row per CDR3 protein. In the table there are about 59,000 distinct CDR3 sequences, roughly 29% of which are singletons.

V and J are TRBV7-9 and TRBJ2-2, with a weak D call TRBD1 (6 bases). This TCR was recovered from a donor at least 50 years old with non-small cell lung cancer. Sequenced material: PBMCs, taken before or after stereotactic body radiation therapy (not recorded which). CDR3 region: CASRKQGTGELFF. The CDR3 coding sequence is TGTGCCAGCAGAAAACAGGGCACCGGGGAGCTGTTTTTT.